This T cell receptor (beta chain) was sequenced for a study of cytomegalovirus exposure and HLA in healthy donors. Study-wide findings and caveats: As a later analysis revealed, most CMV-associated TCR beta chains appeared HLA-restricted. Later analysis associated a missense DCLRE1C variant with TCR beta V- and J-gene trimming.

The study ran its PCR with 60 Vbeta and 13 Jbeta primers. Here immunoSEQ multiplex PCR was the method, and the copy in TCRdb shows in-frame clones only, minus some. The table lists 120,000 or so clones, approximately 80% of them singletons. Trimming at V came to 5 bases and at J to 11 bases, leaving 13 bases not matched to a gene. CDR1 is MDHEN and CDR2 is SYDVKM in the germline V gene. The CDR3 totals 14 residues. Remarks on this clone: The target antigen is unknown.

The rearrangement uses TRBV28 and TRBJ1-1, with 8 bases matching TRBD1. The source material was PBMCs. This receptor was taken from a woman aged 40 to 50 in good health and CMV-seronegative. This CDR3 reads CASSRIQGVFAAFF. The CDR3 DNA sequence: TGTGCCAGCAGTCGAATACAGGGGGTATTCGCGGCTTTCTTT.